The 2 T cell receptor beta chains reported below all come from one sample, sequenced in a study of response to subunit inactivated influenza vaccine. TCRdb reprocessed the RT-PCR reads via MiXCR and lists one record per CDR3 protein. The sample shows about 800,000 distinct CDR3 sequences, roughly 20% of them seen only once. Sequencing used PBMCs from blood, obtained around 5 days after vaccination. The source of these receptors is a man aged 50 to 59 who received an inactivated influenza vaccine.

The chain combines TRBV5-1 with TRBJ2-1; D is unclear. The CDR3 covers 15 residues. The V end was cut by 1 base, the J end by 2 bases, with 10 bases between. Germline V gene sequence: CDR1 SGHRS, CDR2 YFSETQ. The CDR3 protein is CASSLMLGTYNEQFF. In DNA form, the CDR3 reads TGCGCCAGCAGCTTGATGCTGGGTACCTACAATGAGCAGTTCTTC.

The chain recombines TRBV6-7 with TRBJ2-1, with D tentatively TRBD2 (5 bases). Being an ORF, TRBV6-7 has a function that is uncertain. V was shortened by 7 bases and J by 3 bases, with 19 bases between the two germline ends. This CDR3 region has 16 residues. The CDR3 loop is CASTLPGVTNYNEQFF. The CDR3 nucleotides read TGTGCCAGCACCTTACCCGGGGTAACCAACTACAATGAGCAGTTCTTC.